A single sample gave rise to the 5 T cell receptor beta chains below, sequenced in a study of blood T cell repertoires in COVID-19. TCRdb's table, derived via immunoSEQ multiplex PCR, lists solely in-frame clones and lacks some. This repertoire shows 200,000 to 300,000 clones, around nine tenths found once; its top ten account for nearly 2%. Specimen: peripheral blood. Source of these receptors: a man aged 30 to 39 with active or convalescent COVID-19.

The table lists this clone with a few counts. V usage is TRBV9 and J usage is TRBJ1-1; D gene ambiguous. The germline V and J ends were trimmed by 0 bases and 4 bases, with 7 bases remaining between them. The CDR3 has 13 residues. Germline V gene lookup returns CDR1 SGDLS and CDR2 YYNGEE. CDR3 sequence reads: CASSVEPSTEAFF. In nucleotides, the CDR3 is TGTGCCAGCAGCGTAGAACCCAGCACTGAAGCTTTCTTT.

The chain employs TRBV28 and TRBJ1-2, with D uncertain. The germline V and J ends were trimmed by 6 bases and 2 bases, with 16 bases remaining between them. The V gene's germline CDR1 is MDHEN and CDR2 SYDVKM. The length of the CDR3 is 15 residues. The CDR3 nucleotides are TGTGCCAGCAGCCTTCCCTATGACGGGAACTATGGCTACACCTTC. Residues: CASSLPYDGNYGYTF.

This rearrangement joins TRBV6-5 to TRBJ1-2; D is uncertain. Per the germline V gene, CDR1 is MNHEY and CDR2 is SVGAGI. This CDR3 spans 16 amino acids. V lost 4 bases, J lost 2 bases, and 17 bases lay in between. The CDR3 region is CASSSYQSLGNYGYTF. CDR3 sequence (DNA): TGTGCCAGCAGTTCCTACCAGTCTCTCGGGAACTATGGCTACACCTTC.

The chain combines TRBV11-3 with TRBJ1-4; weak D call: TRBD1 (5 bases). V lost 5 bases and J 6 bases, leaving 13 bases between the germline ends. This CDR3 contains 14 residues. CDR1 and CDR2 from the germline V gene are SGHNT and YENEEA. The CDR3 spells CASSRGGEDEKLFF. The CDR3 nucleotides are TGTGCCAGCAGCAGAGGAGGGGAGGATGAAAAACTGTTTTTT.

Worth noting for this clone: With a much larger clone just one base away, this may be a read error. DNA of the CDR3: TGTGCCAGCAGTTACTCGTCCGGGGATGGCTACACCTTC. Translated: CASSYSSGDGYTF. This rearrangement joins TRBV6-5 to TRBJ1-2; D remains ambiguous. The germline V and J ends were trimmed by 0 bases and 6 bases, with 8 bases remaining between them. CDR3 length equals 13 residues. In germline, CDR1 is MNHEY, CDR2 SVGAGI.